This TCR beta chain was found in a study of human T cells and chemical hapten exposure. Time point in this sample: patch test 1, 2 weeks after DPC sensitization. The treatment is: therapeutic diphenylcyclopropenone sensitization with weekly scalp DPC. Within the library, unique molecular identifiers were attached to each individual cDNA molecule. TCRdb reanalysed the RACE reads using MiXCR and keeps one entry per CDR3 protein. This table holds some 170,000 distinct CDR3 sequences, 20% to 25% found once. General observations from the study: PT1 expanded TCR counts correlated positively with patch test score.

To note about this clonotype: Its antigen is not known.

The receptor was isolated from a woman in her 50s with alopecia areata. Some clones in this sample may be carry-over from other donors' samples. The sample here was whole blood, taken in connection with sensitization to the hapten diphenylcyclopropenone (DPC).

The CDR3 loop is CASSPHGTWEKLFF. CDR3 DNA: TGTGCCAGCAGCCCGCATGGAACTTGGGAAAAACTGTTTTTT. The chain couples TRBV2 to TRBJ1-4; D call uncertain. The CDR3 is 14 amino acids. V lost 6 bases and J 8 bases, leaving 16 bases between the germline ends. Germline V gene lookup returns CDR1 SNHLY and CDR2 FYNNEI. The whole variable domain, remainder taken from reference TRBV2 and TRBJ1-4, is EPEVTQTPSHQVTQMGQEVILRCVPISNHLYFYWYRQILGQKVEFLVSFYNNEISEKSEIFDDQFSVERPDGSNFTLKIRSTKLEDSAMYFCASSPHGTWEKLFFGSGTQLSVL.